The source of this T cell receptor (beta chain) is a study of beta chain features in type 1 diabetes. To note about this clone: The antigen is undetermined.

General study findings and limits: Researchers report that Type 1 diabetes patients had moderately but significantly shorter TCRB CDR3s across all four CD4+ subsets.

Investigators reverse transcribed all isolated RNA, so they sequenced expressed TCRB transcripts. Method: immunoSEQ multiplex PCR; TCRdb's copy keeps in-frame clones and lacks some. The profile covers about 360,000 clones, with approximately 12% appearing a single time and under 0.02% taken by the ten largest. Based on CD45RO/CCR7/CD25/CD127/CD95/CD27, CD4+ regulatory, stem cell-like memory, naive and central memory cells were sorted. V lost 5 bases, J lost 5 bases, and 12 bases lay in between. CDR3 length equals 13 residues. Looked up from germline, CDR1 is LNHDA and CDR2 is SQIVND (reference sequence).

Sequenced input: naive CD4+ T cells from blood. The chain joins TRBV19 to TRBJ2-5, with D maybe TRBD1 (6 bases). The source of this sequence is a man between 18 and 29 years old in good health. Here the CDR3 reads CASSLGQWETQYF. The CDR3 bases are TGTGCCAGTAGTCTAGGACAGTGGGAGACCCAGTACTTC.